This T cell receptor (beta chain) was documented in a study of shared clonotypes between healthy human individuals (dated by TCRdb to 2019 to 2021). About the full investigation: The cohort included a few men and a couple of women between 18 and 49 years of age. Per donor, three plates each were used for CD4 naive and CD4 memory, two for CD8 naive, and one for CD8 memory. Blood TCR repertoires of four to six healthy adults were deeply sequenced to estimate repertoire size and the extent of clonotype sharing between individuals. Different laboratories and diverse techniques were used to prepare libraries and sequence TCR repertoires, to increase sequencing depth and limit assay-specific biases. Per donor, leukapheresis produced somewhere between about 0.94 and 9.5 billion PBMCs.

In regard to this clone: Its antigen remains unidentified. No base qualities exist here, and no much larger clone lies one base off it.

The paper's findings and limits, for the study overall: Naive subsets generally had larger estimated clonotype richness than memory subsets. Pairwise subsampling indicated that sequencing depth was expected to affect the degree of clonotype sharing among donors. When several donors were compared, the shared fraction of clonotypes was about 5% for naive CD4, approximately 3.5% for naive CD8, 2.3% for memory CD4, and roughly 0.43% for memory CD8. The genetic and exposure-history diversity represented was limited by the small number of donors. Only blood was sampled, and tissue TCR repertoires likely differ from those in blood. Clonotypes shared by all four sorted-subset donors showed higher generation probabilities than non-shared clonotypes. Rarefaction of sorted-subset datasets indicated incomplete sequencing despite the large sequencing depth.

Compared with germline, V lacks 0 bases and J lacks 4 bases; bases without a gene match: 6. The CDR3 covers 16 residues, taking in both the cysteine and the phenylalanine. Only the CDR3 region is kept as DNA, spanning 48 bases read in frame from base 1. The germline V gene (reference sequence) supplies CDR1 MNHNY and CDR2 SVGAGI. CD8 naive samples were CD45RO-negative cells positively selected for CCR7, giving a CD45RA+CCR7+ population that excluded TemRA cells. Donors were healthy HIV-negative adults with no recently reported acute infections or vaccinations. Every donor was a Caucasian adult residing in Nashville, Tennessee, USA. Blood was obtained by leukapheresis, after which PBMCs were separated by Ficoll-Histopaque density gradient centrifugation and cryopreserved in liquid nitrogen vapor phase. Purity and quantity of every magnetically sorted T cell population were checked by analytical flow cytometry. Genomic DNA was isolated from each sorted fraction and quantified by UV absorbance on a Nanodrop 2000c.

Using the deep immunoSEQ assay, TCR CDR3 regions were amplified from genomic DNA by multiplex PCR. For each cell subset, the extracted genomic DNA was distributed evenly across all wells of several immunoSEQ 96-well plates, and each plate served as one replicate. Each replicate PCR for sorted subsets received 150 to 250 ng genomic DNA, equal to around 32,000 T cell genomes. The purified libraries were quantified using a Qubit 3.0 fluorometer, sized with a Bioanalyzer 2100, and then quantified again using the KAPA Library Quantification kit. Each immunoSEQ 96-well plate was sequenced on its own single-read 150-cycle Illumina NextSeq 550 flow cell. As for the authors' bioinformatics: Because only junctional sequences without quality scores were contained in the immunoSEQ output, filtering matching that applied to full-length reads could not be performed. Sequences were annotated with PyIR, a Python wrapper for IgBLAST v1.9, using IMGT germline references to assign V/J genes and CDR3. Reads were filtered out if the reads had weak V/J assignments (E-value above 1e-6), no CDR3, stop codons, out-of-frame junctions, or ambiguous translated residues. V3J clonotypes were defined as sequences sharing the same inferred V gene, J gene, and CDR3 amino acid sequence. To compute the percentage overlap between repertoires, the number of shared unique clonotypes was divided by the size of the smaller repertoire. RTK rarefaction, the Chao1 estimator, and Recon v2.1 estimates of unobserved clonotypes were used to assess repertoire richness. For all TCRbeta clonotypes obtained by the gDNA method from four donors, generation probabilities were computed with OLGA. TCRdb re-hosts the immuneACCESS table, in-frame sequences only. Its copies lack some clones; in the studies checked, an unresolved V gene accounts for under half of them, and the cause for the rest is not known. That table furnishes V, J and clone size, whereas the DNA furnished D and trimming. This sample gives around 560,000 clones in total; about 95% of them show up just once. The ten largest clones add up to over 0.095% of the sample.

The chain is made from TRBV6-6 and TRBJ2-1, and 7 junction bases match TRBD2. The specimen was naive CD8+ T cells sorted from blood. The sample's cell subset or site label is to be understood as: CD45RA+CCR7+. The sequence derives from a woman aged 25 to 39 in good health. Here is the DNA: TGTGCCAGCAGTTACTCCCTAGCGGCTTCGTACAATGAGCAGTTCTTC. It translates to CASSYSLAASYNEQFF.